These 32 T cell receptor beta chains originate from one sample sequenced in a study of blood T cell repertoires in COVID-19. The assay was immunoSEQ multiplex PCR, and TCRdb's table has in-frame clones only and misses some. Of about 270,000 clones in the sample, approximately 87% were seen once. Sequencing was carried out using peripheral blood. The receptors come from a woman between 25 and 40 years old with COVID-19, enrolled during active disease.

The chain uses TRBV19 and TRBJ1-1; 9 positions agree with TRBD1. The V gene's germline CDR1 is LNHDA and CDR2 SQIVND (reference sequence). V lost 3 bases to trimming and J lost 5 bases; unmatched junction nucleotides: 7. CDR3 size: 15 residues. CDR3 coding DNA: TGTGCCAGTAGTATTGGACAGGGGTTGGGGACTGAAGCTTTCTTT. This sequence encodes CASSIGQGLGTEAFF.

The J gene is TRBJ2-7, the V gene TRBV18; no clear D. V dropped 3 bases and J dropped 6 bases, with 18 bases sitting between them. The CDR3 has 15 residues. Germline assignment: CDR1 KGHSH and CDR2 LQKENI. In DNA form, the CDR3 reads TGTGCCAGCTCACCGGCATACATGGCCGGCGGCGAGCAGTACTTC. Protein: CASSPAYMAGGEQYF.

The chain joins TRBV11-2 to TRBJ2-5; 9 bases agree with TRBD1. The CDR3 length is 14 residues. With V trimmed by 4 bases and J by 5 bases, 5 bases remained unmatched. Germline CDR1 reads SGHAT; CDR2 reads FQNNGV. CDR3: CASSSPDRGETQYF. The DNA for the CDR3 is TGTGCCAGCAGCTCACCAGACAGGGGGGAGACCCAGTACTTC.

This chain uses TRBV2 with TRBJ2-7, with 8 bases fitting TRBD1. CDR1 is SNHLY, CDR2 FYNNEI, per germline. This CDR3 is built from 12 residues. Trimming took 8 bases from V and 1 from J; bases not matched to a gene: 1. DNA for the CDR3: TGTGCCAGCTGGGACAGGTCCTACGAGCAGTACTTC. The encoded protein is CASWDRSYEQYF.

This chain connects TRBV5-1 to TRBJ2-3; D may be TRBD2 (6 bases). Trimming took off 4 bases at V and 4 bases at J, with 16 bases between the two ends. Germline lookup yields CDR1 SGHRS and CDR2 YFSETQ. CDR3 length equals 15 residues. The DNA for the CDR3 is TGCGCCAGCAGCCTACAGCGGGCATACCCAGATACGCAGTATTTT. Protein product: CASSLQRAYPDTQYF.

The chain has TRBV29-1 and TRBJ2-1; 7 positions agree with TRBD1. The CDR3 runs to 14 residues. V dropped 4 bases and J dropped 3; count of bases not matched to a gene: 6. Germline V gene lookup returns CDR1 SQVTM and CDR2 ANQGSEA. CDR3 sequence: CSVGQGSRYNEQFF. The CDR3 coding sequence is TGCAGCGTTGGACAGGGAAGCCGCTACAATGAGCAGTTCTTC.

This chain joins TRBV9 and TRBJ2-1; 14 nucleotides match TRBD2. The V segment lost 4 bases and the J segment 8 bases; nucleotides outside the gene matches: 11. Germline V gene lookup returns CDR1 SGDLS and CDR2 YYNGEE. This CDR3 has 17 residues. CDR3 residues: CASSPRLAGGPGDEQFF. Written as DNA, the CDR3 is TGTGCCAGCAGCCCACGACTAGCGGGGGGGCCAGGGGATGAGCAGTTCTTC.

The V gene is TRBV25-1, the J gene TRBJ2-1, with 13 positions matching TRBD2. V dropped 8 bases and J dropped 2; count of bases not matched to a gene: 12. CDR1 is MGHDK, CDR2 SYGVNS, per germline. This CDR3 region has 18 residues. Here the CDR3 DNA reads TGTGCCAGCGGCGCTTTTGGAACTAGCGGGGGGGCCTACAATGAGCAGTTCTTC. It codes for CASGAFGTSGGAYNEQFF.

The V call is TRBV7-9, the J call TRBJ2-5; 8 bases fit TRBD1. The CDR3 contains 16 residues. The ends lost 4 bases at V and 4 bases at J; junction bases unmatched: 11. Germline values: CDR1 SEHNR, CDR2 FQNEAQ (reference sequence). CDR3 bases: TGTGCCAGCAGCTCGTACAGGGGGTACAGGGGAGAGACCCAGTACTTC. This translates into CASSSYRGYRGETQYF.

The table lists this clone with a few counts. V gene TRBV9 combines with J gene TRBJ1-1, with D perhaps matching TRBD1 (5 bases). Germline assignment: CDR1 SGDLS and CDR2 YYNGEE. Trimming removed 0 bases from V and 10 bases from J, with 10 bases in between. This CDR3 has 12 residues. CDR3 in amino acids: CASSVVGAPAFF. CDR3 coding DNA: TGTGCCAGCAGCGTAGTAGGGGCCCCAGCTTTCTTT.

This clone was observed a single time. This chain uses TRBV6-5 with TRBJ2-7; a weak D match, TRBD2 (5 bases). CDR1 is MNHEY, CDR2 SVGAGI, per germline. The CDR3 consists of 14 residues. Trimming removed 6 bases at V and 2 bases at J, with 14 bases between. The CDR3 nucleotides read TGTGCCAGCAGCCGGGCGAGGGTCGCCTACGAGCAGTACTTC. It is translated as CASSRARVAYEQYF.

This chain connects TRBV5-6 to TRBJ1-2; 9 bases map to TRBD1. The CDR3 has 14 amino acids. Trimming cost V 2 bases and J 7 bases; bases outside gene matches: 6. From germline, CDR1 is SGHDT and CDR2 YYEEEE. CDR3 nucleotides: TGTGCCAGCAGCTTAAAACAGGGGGCCTCTGGCTACACCTTC. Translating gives CASSLKQGASGYTF.

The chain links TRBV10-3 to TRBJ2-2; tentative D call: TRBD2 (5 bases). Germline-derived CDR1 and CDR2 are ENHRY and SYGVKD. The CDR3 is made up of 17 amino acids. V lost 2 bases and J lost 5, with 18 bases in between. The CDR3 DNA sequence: TGTGCCATCAGTGAGGAAATTGAGGGTCAAAGGACCGGGGAGCTGTTTTTT. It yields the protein CAISEEIEGQRTGELFF.

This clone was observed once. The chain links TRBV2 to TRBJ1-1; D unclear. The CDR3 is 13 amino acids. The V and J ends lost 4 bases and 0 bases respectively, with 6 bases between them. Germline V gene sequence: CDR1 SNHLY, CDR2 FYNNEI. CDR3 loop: CASSGYMNTEAFF. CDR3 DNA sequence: TGTGCCAGCAGTGGTTACATGAACACTGAAGCTTTCTTT.

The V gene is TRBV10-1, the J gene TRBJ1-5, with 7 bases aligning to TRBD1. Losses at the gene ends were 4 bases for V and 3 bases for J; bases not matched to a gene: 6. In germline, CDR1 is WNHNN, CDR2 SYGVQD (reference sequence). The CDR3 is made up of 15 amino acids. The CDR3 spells CASSGDRAYNQPQHF. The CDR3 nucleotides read TGCGCCAGCAGTGGCGACAGGGCCTACAATCAGCCCCAGCATTTT.

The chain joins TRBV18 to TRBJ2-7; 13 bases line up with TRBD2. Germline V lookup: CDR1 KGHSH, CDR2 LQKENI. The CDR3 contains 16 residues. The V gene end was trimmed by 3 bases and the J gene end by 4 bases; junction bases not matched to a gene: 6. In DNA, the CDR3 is TGTGCCAGCTCACCGCTCACTAGCGGGGGGGTGTACGAGCAGTACTTC. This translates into CASSPLTSGGVYEQYF.

The DNA of the CDR3 is TGTGCCAGCAGCCAAGATCCGGGACTCACCACAGATACGCAGTATTTT. This translates into CASSQDPGLTTDTQYF. The rearrangement links TRBV3-1 (or the pseudogene TRBV3-2) to TRBJ2-3, with D possibly being TRBD2 (6 bases). Trimming removed 0 bases at V and 2 bases at J, with 12 bases between. In germline, CDR1 is LGHDT, CDR2 YNNKEL (reference sequence). The CDR3 length is 16 residues.

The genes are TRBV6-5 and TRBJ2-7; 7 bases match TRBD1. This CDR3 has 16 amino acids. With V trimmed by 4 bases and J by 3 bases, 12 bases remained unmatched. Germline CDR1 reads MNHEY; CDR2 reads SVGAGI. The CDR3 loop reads CASSFALQGNYYEQYF. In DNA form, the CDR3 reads TGTGCCAGCAGTTTCGCCTTACAGGGGAATTACTACGAGCAGTACTTC.

The CDR3: CASTSGAGGNTGELFF. The CDR3 DNA reads as TGTGCCAGTACCAGCGGAGCGGGGGGGAACACCGGGGAGCTGTTTTTT. The J gene is TRBJ2-2, the V gene TRBV19; 9 bases agree with TRBD2. The CDR3 loop spans 16 amino acids. Germline CDR1 reads LNHDA; CDR2 reads SQIVND (reference sequence). The V and J ends lost 7 bases and 1 base, in that order; junction bases with no gene match: 7.

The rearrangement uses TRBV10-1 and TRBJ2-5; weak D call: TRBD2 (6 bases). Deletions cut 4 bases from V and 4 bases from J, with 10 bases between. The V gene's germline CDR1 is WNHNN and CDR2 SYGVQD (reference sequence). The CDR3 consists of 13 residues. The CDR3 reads CASSAAGRETQYF. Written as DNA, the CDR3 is TGCGCCAGCAGTGCGGCGGGGAGAGAGACCCAGTACTTC.

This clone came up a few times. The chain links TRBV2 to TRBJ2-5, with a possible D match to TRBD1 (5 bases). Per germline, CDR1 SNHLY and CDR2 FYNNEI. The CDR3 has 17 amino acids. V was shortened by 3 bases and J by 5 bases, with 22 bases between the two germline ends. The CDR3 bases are TGTGCCAGCAGTGATATAGGGGCCCCAAAAGGATGGGAGACCCAGTACTTC. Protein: CASSDIGAPKGWETQYF.

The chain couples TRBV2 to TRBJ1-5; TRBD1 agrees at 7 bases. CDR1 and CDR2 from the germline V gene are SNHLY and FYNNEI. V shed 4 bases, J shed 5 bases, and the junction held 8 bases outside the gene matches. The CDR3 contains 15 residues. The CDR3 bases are TGTGCCAGCAGTGCTCCGACAGGGTACTATCAGCCCCAGCATTTT. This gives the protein CASSAPTGYYQPQHF.

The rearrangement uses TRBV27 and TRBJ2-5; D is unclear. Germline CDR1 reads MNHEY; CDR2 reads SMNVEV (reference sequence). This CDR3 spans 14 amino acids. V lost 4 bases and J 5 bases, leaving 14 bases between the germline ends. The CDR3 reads CASSSPSRRETQYF. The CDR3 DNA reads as TGTGCCAGCAGTTCACCGTCCCGCCGGGAGACCCAGTACTTC.

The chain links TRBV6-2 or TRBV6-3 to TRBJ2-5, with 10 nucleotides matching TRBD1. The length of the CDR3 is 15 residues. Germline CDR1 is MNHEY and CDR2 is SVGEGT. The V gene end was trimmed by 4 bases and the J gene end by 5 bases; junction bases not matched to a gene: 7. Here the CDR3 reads CASSSQTGGWETQYF. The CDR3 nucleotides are TGTGCCAGCAGTTCACAGACAGGGGGCTGGGAGACCCAGTACTTC.

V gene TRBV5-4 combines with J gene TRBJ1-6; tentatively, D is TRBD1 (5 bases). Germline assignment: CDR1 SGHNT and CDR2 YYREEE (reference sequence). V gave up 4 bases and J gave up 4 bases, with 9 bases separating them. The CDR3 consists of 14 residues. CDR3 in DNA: TGTGCCAGCAGCCAGGGACTATATAATTCACCCCTCCACTTT. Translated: CASSQGLYNSPLHF. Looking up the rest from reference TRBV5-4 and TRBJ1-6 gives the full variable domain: ETGVTQSPTHLIKTRGQQVTLRCSSQSGHNTVSWYQQALGQGPQFIFQYYREEENGRGNFPPRFSGLQFPNYSSELNVNALELDDSALYLCASSQGLYNSPLHFGNGTRLTVT.

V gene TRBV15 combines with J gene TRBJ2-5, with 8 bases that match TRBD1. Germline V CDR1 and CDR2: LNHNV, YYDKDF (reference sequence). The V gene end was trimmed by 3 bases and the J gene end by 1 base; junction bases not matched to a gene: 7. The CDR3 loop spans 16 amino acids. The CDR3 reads CATSRQSGGGQETQYF. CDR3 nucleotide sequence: TGTGCCACCAGCAGGCAATCAGGGGGCGGCCAAGAGACCCAGTACTTC.

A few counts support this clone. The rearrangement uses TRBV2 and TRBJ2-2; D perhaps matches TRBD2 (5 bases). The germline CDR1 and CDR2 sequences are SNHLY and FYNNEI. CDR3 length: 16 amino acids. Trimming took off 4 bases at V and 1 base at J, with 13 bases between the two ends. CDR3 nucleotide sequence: TGTGCCAGCAGTGTGCGGGTGGGCGTGAACACCGGGGAGCTGTTTTTT. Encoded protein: CASSVRVGVNTGELFF.

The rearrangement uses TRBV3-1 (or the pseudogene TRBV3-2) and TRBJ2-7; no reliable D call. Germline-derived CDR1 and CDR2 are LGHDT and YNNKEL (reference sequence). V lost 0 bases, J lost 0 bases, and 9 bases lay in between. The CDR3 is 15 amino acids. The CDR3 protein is CASSQETQYSYEQYF. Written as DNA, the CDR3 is TGTGCCAGCAGCCAAGAAACCCAGTACTCCTACGAGCAGTACTTC.

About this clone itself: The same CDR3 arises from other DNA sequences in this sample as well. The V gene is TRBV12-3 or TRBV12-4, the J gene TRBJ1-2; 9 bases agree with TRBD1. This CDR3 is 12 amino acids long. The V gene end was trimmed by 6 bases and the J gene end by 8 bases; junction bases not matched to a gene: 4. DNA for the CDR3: TGTGCCAGCAGCCGACAGGGGGTAGGCTACACCTTC. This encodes CASSRQGVGYTF.

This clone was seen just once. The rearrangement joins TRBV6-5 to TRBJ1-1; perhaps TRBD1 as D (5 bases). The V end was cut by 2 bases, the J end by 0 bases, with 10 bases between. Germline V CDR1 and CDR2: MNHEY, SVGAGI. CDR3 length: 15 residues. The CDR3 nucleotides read TGTGCCAGCAGTTACACAGGTCTTATGAACACTGAAGCTTTCTTT. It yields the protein CASSYTGLMNTEAFF.

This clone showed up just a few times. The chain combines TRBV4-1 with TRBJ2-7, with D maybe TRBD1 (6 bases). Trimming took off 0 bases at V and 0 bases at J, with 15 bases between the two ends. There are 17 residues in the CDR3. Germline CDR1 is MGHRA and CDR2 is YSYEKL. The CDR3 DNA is TGCGCCAGCAGCCAAGATCCTTACAGGGTCAGCTCCTACGAGCAGTACTTC. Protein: CASSQDPYRVSSYEQYF.

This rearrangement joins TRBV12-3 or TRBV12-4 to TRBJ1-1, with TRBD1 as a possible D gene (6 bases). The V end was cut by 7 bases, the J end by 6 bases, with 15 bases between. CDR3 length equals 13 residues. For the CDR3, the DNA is TGTGCCAGCACCTTAGGGGGTCTCGCTGAAGCTTTCTTT. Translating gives CASTLGGLAEAFF.